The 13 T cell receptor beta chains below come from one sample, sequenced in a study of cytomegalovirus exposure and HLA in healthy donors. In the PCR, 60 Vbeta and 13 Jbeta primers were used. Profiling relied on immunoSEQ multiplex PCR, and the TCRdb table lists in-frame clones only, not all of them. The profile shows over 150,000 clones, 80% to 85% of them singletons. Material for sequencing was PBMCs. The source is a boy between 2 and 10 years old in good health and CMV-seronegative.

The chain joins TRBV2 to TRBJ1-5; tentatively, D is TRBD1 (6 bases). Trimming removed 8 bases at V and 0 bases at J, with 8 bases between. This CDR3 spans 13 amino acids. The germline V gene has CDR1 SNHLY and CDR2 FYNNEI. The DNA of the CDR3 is TGTGCCAGCCGGACAGATAGCAATCAGCCCCAGCATTTT. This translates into CASRTDSNQPQHF.

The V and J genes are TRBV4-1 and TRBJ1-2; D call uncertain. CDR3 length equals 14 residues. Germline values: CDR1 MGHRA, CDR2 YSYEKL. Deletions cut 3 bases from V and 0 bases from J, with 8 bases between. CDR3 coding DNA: TGCGCCAGCAGCCACATCACATCTAACTATGGCTACACCTTC. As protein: CASSHITSNYGYTF.

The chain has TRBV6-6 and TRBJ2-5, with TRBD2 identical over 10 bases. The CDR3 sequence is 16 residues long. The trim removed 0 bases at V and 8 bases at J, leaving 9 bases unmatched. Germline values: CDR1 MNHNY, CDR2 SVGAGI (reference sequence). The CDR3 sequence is CASSYSSGSGGSTQYF. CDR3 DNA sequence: TGTGCCAGCAGTTACTCCTCCGGTAGCGGGGGGTCAACCCAGTACTTC.

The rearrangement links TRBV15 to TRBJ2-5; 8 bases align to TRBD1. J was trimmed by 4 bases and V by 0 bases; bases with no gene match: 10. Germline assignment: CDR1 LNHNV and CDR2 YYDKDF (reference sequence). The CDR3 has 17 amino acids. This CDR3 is CATSRDWWQGARETQYF. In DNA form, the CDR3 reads TGTGCCACCAGCAGAGATTGGTGGCAGGGGGCTCGAGAGACCCAGTACTTC.

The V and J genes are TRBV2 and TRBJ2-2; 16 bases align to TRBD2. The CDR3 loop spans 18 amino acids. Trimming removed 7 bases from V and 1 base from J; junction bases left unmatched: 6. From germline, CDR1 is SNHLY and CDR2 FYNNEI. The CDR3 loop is CASTSGTSGGVNTGELFF. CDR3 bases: TGTGCCAGCACCTCCGGGACTAGCGGGGGGGTGAACACCGGGGAGCTGTTTTTT.

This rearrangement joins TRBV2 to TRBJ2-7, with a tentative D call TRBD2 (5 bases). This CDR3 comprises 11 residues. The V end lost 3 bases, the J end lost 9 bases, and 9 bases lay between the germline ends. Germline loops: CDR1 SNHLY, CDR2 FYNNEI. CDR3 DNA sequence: TGTGCCAGCAGTGACCTAGCAGGGCAGTACTTC. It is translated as CASSDLAGQYF.

CDR3: CSVRQGLYNEQFF. In nucleotides, the CDR3 is TGCAGCGTCCGACAGGGATTATACAATGAGCAGTTCTTC. V gene TRBV29-1 combines with J gene TRBJ2-7; 7 bases line up with TRBD1. The tail of the sequence fits TRBJ2-1 better, so the J call may be wrong. The length of the CDR3 is 13 residues. Germline values: CDR1 SQVTM, CDR2 ANQGSEA.

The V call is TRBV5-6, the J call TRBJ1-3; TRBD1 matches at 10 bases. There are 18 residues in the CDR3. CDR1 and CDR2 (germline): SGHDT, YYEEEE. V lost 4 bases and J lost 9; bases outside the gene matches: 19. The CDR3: CASSLLVDPGTGASTIYF. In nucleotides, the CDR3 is TGTGCCAGCAGCCTATTGGTGGATCCCGGGACAGGGGCAAGCACCATATATTTT.

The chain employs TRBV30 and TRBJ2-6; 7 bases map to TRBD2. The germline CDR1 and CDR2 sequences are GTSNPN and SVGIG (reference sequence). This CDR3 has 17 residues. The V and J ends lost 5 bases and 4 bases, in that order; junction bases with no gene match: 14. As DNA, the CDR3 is TGTGCCTGGTCTCGAGGGAGGGTGAAGGCCGGGGCCAACGTCCTGACTTTC. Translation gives CAWSRGRVKAGANVLTF.

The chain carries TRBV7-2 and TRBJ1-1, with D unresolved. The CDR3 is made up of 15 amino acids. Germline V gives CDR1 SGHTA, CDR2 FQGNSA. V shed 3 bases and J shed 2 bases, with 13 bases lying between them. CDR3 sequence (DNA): TGTGCCAGCAGCTTCCTGTTCGGGATTAACACTGAAGCTTTCTTT. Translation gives CASSFLFGINTEAFF.

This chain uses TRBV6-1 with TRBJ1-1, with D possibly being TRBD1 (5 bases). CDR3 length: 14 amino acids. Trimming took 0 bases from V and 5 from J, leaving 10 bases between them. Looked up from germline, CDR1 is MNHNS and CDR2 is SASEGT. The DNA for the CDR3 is TGTGCCAGCAGTGAAGCGGTGAAGGGGACTGAAGCTTTCTTT. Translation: CASSEAVKGTEAFF.

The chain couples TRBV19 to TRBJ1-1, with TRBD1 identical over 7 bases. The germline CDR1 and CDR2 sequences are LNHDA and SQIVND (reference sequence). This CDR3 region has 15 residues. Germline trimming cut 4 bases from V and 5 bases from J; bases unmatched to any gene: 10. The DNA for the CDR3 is TGTGCCAGTAGTACTTGGAGACAGGGAAGGACTGAAGCTTTCTTT. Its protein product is CASSTWRQGRTEAFF.

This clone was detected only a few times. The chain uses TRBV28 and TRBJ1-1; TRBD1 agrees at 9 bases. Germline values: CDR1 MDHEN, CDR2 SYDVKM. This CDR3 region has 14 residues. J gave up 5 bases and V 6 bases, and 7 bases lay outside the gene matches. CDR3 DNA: TGTGCCAGCAGGGGACAGGGTGGGGTGACTGAAGCTTTCTTT. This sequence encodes CASRGQGGVTEAFF.